The T cell receptor (beta chain) described here comes from a study of CXCR3-negative and CXCR3-positive naive CD8 T cells. Overall study results and limits: The study found CXCR3 expression partially decreased after cryopreservation and ran most assays on fresh PBMCs. Compared with CXCR3-negative naive cells, CXCR3-positive naive cells showed more hydrophobic TRB CDR3s.

From germline, CDR1 is SGHTA and CDR2 FQGNSA. The CDR3 runs 16 residues. Concerning this clonotype itself: What it recognizes is unknown.

Researchers prepared the TRB cDNA libraries using 5' RACE with UMI labels. Reanalyzing the 5' RACE reads, TCRdb keeps one entry per CDR3 protein, without DNA. The specimen's table records some 150,000 distinct CDR3 sequences. The TCR sequence derives from a human donor in good health. Some clones in this sample may be carry-over from other donors' samples. This chain joins TRBV7-2 and TRBJ2-7; TCRdb selects TRBD2, and the lack of DNA leaves this call unchecked. Sequences were obtained from naive CXCR3+ CD8+ T cells from blood. Subset denoted: CD45RO-CCR7+CD27+CD95- naive CD8+ T cells expressing CXCR3 (TNR3+). The CDR3 is CASSLSPPGLSYEQYF.